A selection of T cell receptor beta chains follows, all from one sample in a study of T cell repertoires in cytomegalovirus infection. Via MiXCR, TCRdb re-called the reads, giving one row per CDR3 protein. Of over 120,000 distinct CDR3 sequences detected, over 30% appear once; the ten largest clones hold about 56%. Antigen specificity for these receptors is unknown. The sample was CD8+ T cells from cultured PBMCs, taken from culture after CMV antigen stimulation. The source is a human donor in good health (CMV status not recorded). Some clones in this sample may be carry-over from other donors' samples. The CDR3 runs from the conserved cysteine through the conserved F or W. The order of the fields is D gene, clone size, J gene, V gene, CDR3 protein, CDR3 DNA. A D gene is named only where the DNA matches it firmly. Part of the rows lack a size; the others show once, few, many or a class for expanded clones.

TRBD2 | many | TRBJ2-1 | TRBV7-9 | CASSLVHRLAGDSSSYNEQFF | TGTGCCAGCAGCTTAGTGCACCGACTAGCGGGGGACTCCTCGTCCTACAATGAGCAGTTCTTC
NA | NA | TRBJ1-1 | TRBV15 | CATGGGGTEAFF | TGTGCCACCGGGGGGGGAGGTACTGAAGCTTTCTTT
NA | NA | TRBJ2-3 | TRBV7-4 | CASSLDGSGDADTQYF | TGTGCCAGCAGCTTAGACGGCAGTGGGGACGCAGATACGCAGTATTTT
NA | NA | TRBJ1-2 | TRBV6-2/TRBV6-3 | CASSYQWTEVRGYTF | TGTGCCAGCAGTTACCAATGGACAGAGGTTCGTGGCTACACCTTC
NA | few | TRBJ2-7 | TRBV25-1 | CASSESEGSEQYF | TGTGCCAGCAGTGAATCTGAGGGATCCGAGCAGTACTTC
NA | medium-sized | TRBJ1-2 | TRBV7-8 | CASSPRRGGGYTF | TGTGCCAGCAGCCCGAGGAGGGGGGGTGGCTACACCTTC
TRBD1 | NA | TRBJ2-5 | TRBV5-1 | CASTRRTGAAETQYF | TGCGCCAGCACTCGAAGAACAGGGGCAGCGGAGACCCAGTACTTC
NA | many | TRBJ2-1 | TRBV11-1 | CASSLSWGDRGVNEQFF | TGTGCCAGCAGCTTAAGCTGGGGGGATAGAGGCGTCAATGAGCAGTTCTTC
NA | few | TRBJ2-7 | TRBV7-2 | CASMESGDYEQYF | TGTGCCAGCATGGAGTCGGGGGACTACGAGCAGTACTTC
NA | few | TRBJ2-5 | TRBV6-5 | CASRALVYQETQYF | TGTGCCAGCAGAGCGCTAGTGTACCAAGAGACCCAGTACTTC
NA | NA | TRBJ2-3 | TRBV10-3 | CAISEPNSGTDTQYF | TGTGCCATCAGTGAGCCGAATAGCGGCACAGATACGCAGTATTTT
NA | once | TRBJ2-1 | TRBV6-6 | CASSGPNEQFF | TGTGCCAGCAGTGGGCCCAATGAGCAGTTCTTC
TRBD1 | NA | TRBJ2-5 | TRBV2 | CASSDWRTGQETQYF | TGTGCCAGCAGTGATTGGAGGACAGGGCAAGAGACCCAGTACTTC
TRBD2 | NA | TRBJ2-1 | TRBV27 | CASSGAGGTYNEQFF | TGTGCCAGCAGTGGGGCGGGGGGCACCTACAATGAGCAGTTCTTC
NA | many | TRBJ1-1 | TRBV6-1 | CASSWEGMNTEAFF | TGTGCCAGCAGTTGGGAGGGCATGAACACTGAAGCTTTCTTT
NA | NA | TRBJ2-7 | TRBV12-3/TRBV12-4 | CASSPPGGRSEQYF | TGTGCCAGCAGTCCCCCGGGGGGCAGATCCGAGCAGTACTTC
TRBD1 | NA | TRBJ2-7 | TRBV19 | CASSINRGRTIEQYF | TGTGCCAGTAGTATCAACAGGGGGCGAACAATCGAGCAGTACTTC
TRBD2 | many | TRBJ2-3 | TRBV6-5 | CASSSLAGGFTSTDTQYF | TGTGCCAGCAGCTCTCTAGCGGGGGGATTCACTAGCACAGATACGCAGTATTTT
NA | NA | TRBJ2-6 | TRBV27 | CASSPESGANVLTF | TGTGCCAGCAGTCCAGAGTCTGGGGCCAACGTCCTGACTTTC
TRBD1 | few | TRBJ2-1 | TRBV7-9 | CASSLGQGASNEQFF | TGTGCCAGCAGCTTAGGGCAGGGGGCAAGCAATGAGCAGTTCTTC
NA | many | TRBJ2-7 | TRBV11-2 | CASSGWGNRGEQYF | TGTGCCAGCAGCGGTTGGGGGAACAGAGGCGAGCAGTACTTC
NA | NA | TRBJ2-2 | TRBV27 | CASSETANTGELFF | TGTGCCAGCAGTGAGACAGCGAACACCGGGGAGCTGTTTTTT
TRBD1 | NA | TRBJ2-5 | TRBV7-8 | CASSLGTERHQETQYF | TGTGCCAGCAGCCTGGGGACAGAGCGACACCAAGAGACCCAGTACTTC
TRBD1 | NA | TRBJ1-1 | TRBV19 | CASSPGQGLNTEAFF | TGTGCCAGTAGTCCGGGACAGGGTTTGAACACTGAAGCTTTCTTT
TRBD2 | few | TRBJ2-3 | TRBV28 | CASSLWLAGATDTQYF | TGTGCCAGCAGTTTATGGCTAGCGGGGGCCACAGATACGCAGTATTTT
TRBD2 | many | TRBJ2-1 | TRBV12-5 | CASGPWTSGGINNEQFF | TGTGCTAGTGGTCCGTGGACTAGCGGGGGAATTAACAATGAGCAGTTCTTC
NA | many | TRBJ2-4 | TRBV5-1 | CASRENLAKNIQYF | TGCGCCAGCAGGGAAAACCTAGCCAAAAACATTCAGTACTTC
TRBD1 | NA | TRBJ2-1 | TRBV7-6 | CASSLATGGNEQFF | TGTGCCAGCAGCTTAGCAACAGGGGGCAATGAGCAGTTCTTC
NA | few | TRBJ1-1 | TRBV20-1 | CSAREREPNTEAFF | TGCAGTGCTAGAGAGAGGGAGCCGAACACTGAAGCTTTCTTT
NA | many | TRBJ1-2 | TRBV25-1 | CASSDLVLEDYGYTF | TGTGCCAGCAGTGATTTAGTCCTGGAGGACTATGGCTACACCTTC
NA | NA | TRBJ2-1 | TRBV20-1 | CSARGGFTYNEQFF | TGCAGTGCTAGAGGCGGCTTCACCTACAATGAGCAGTTCTTC
NA | many | TRBJ2-3 | TRBV12-3/TRBV12-4 | CASSSTDKGHGTDTQYF | TGTGCCAGCAGTTCAACCGACAAGGGCCATGGCACAGATACGCAGTATTTT
NA | NA | TRBJ1-5 | TRBV27 | CASSPDPSGNQPQHF | TGTGCCAGCAGTCCGGACCCCAGCGGCAATCAGCCCCAGCATTTT
NA | many | TRBJ1-2 | TRBV7-2 | CASTWRGNGYTF | TGTGCCAGCACCTGGAGGGGAAATGGCTACACCTTC
TRBD1 | NA | TRBJ2-2 | TRBV27 | CASSLSGTGGGKLFF | TGTGCCAGCAGTTTATCGGGGACAGGGGGAGGAAAGCTGTTTTTT
TRBD1 | few | TRBJ1-5 | TRBV9 | CASSQGDAEPQHF | TGTGCCAGCAGTCAGGGGGATGCGGAGCCCCAGCATTTT
TRBD1 | once | TRBJ2-2 | TRBV10-3 | CAISGDRYANTGELFF | TGTGCCATCAGTGGGGACAGATACGCGAACACCGGGGAGCTGTTTTTT
NA | many | TRBJ2-1 | TRBV19 | CASSIEGRGNEQFF | TGTGCCAGTAGTATAGAGGGCAGGGGCAATGAGCAGTTCTTC
NA | NA | TRBJ1-1 | TRBV20-1 | CSASGERGARLNTEAFF | TGCAGTGCTAGCGGGGAGAGGGGAGCGCGATTGAACACTGAAGCTTTCTTT
NA | NA | TRBJ1-5 | TRBV2 | CASSLLENSNQPQHF | TGTGCCAGCAGTCTCTTGGAAAATAGCAATCAGCCCCAGCATTTT
TRBD1 | NA | TRBJ2-7 | TRBV7-9 | CASSQTGGIGSEQYF | TGTGCCAGCAGCCAAACAGGGGGTATAGGGAGCGAGCAGTACTTC
TRBD1 | few | TRBJ1-1 | TRBV12-3/TRBV12-4 | CASSFGQGAWVNTEAFF | TGTGCCAGCAGCTTCGGACAGGGGGCCTGGGTGAACACTGAAGCTTTCTTT
NA | NA | TRBJ1-1 | TRBV25-1 | CASSDFGRSPNTEAFF | TGTGCCAGCAGTGATTTTGGTCGATCGCCGAACACTGAAGCTTTCTTT
NA | few | TRBJ1-1 | TRBV10-1 | CASILAPGSTGLNTEAFF | TGCGCCAGCATCCTCGCCCCCGGGTCAACAGGGTTGAACACTGAAGCTTTCTTT
NA | NA | TRBJ2-7 | TRBV19 | CASSIDQNPYEQYF | TGTGCCAGTAGTATTGACCAGAATCCCTACGAGCAGTACTTC
NA | few | TRBJ2-5 | TRBV6-5 | CASSKDLWGKETQYF | TGTGCCAGCAGTAAGGACCTTTGGGGTAAAGAGACCCAGTACTTC
NA | NA | TRBJ1-1 | TRBV19 | CASSREQGGDTEAFF | TGTGCCAGTAGTAGAGAGCAGGGAGGCGACACTGAAGCTTTCTTT
TRBD2 | NA | TRBJ2-7 | TRBV7-9 | CASSLIGASGANYYEQYF | TGTGCCAGCAGCTTAATAGGGGCTAGCGGGGCAAATTACTACGAGCAGTACTTC
TRBD1 | NA | TRBJ1-6 | TRBV20-1 | CSARDRGSSYNSPLHF | TGCAGTGCCCGGGACAGGGGCAGTTCCTATAATTCACCCCTCCACTTT